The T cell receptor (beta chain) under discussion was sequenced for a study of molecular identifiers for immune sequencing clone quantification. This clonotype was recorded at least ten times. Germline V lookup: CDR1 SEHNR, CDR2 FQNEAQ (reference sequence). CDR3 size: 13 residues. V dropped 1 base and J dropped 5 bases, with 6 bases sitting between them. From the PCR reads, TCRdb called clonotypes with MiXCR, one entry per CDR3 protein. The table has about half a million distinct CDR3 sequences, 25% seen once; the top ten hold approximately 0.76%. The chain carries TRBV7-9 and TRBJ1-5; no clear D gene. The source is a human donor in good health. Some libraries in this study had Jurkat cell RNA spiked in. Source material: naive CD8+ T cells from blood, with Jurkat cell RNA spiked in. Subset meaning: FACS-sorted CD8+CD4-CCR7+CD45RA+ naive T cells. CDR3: CASSLGPDQPQHF. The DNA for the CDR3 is TGTGCCAGCAGCTTAGGCCCCGATCAGCCCCAGCATTTT. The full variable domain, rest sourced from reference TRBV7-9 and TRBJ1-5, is DTGVSQNPRHKITKRGQNVTFRCDPISEHNRLYWYRQTLGQGPEFLTYFQNEAQLEKSRLLSDRFSAERPKGSFSTLEIQRTEQGDSAMYLCASSLGPDQPQHFGDGTRLSIL.